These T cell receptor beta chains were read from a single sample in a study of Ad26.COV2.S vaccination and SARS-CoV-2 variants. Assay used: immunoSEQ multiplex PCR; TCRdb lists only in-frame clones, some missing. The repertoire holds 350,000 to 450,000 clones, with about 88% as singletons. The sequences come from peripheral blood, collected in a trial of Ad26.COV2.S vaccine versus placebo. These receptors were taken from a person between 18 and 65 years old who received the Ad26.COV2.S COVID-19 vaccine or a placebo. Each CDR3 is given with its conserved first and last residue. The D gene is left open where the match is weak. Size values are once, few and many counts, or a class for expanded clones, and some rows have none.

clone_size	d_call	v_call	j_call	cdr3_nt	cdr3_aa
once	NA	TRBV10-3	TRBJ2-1	TGTGCCATCAGTGAGAGTAGCGTAAGGGCTCTCAATGAGCAGTTCTTC	CAISESSVRALNEQFF
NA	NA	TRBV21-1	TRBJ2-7	TGTGCCAGCAGCAAATTACCCTACGAGCAGTACTTC	CASSKLPYEQYF
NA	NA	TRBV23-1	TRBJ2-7	TGCGCCAGCAGTCTCGACAGCTACGAGCAGTACTTC	CASSLDSYEQYF
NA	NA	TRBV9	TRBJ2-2	TGTGCCAGCAGGGGGGATTCGAACACCGGGGAGCTGTTTTTT	CASRGDSNTGELFF
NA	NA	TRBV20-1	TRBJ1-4	TGCAGTGCTAGTGGGGGCACTAATGAAAAACTGTTTTTT	CSASGGTNEKLFF
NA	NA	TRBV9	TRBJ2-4	TGTGCCAGCAGCGTAGGATTGGGCAGGGAGGCCAAAAACATTCAGTACTTC	CASSVGLGREAKNIQYF
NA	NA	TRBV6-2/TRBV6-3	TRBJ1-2	TGTGCCAGCAGTTACTCGCCGTCGGGAGGGGTCACCGGCTACACCTTC	CASSYSPSGGVTGYTF
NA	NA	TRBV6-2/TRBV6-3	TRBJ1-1	TGTGCCAGCAGTTACACGTCGGGGCAGATGAACACTGAAGCTTTCTTT	CASSYTSGQMNTEAFF
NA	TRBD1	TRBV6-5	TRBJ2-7	TGTGCCAGCATTGTCACAGGGGGACTTTCCTACGAGCAGTACTTC	CASIVTGGLSYEQYF
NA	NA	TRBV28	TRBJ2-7	TGTGCCAGCAGGGCATTGGTGACTGTACCCTACGAGCAGTACTTC	CASRALVTVPYEQYF
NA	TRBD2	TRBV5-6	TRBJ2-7	TGTGCCAGCAGCTTGGGGAGCGGGGGAGGAGATTGGTTC	CASSLGSGGGDWF
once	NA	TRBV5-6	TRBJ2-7	TGTGCCAGCAGCCCTTTCACCCTTGCCTACGAGCAGTACTTC	CASSPFTLAYEQYF
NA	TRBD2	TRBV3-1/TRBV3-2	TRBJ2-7	TGTGCCAGCAGCCAAGATCTTGCGGCGGGGGGCTACGAGCAGTACTTC	CASSQDLAAGGYEQYF
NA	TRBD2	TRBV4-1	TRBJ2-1	TGCGCCAGCAGCGTCGAGCGGGAGGGCTACAATGAGCAGTTCTTC	CASSVEREGYNEQFF
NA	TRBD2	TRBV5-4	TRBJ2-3	TGTGCCAGCAGCTTGGCAGCGGGAGGAATCACAGATACGCAGTATTTT	CASSLAAGGITDTQYF
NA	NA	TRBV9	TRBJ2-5	TGTGCCAGCAGCTCTTCGGCCTACCAAGAGACCCAGTACTTC	CASSSSAYQETQYF
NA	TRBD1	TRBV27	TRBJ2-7	TGTGCCAGCAGCGCCGCCGGGACAGGGCCCAAGTACTTC	CASSAAGTGPKYF
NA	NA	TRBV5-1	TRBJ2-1	TGCGCCAGCAGCTTGGGGGGATCTAGCAATGAGCAGTTCTTC	CASSLGGSSNEQFF
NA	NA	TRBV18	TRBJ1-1	TGTGCCAGCTCACCAATGTCAACAGTCACTGAAGCTTTCTTT	CASSPMSTVTEAFF
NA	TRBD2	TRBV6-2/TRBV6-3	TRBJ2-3	TGTGCCAGCAGCCTACCTAAGGGACTAGCGGGAGTCTTGTCAGATACGCAGTATTTT	CASSLPKGLAGVLSDTQYF
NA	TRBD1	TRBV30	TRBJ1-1	TGTGCCTGGAAGGGGACAGGGAGAGAAGCTTTCTTT	CAWKGTGREAFF
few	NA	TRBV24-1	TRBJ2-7	TGTGCCACCAGTGAAGCCTACGAGCAGTACTTC	CATSEAYEQYF
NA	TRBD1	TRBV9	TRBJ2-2	TGTGCCAGCAGCGTCGACAGGGGGCTAGATACCGGGGAGCTGTTTTTT	CASSVDRGLDTGELFF
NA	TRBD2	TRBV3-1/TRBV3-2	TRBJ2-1	TGTGCCAGCAGCAGACTAGCGGCCTCCTACAATGAGCAGTTCTTC	CASSRLAASYNEQFF
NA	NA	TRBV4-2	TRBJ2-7	TGTGCCAGCAGCGAATCACAGGGTTCCTACGAGCAGTACTTC	CASSESQGSYEQYF
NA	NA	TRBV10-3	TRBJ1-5	TGTGCCGCGGCGGATAGCAATCAGCCCCAGCATTTT	CAAADSNQPQHF
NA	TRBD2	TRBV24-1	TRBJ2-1	TGTGCCACCAGTGTTTTAGCGGGAGTTGGTGAGCAGTTCTTC	CATSVLAGVGEQFF